This TCR beta chain was recovered during a study of neoadjuvant nivolumab and ipilimumab in lung cancer. Overall study findings and caveats: Pathologic regression was not significantly tied to TCR clonality. Compared with tumor-adjacent uninvolved lung, resected tumors showed greater richness and clonality. From pretherapy to surgery, tumor richness and clonality rose with dual therapy.

Sequencing was performed with immunoSEQ multiplex PCR; in TCRdb, only in-frame clones are kept and a portion is missing. The profile covers approximately 12,000 clones, with about two thirds appearing a single time and less than 25% taken by the ten largest. As for this clone: Its specificity is not known.

Germline V gene sequence: CDR1 LGHNA, CDR2 YSLEER. The CDR3 covers 12 residues. Trimming pared 3 bases from V and 8 bases from J, leaving 9 bases between. The sequencing here drew on peripheral blood, taken after neoadjuvant nivolumab, alone or with ipilimumab, at or shortly before surgery. This receptor was identified in an adult with non-small cell lung cancer. The rearrangement links TRBV4-3 to TRBJ2-3; D possibly corresponds to TRBD2 (5 bases). CDR3 sequence: CASSQHSGTQYF. CDR3 DNA: TGCGCCAGCAGCCAGCACAGCGGTACGCAGTATTTT.